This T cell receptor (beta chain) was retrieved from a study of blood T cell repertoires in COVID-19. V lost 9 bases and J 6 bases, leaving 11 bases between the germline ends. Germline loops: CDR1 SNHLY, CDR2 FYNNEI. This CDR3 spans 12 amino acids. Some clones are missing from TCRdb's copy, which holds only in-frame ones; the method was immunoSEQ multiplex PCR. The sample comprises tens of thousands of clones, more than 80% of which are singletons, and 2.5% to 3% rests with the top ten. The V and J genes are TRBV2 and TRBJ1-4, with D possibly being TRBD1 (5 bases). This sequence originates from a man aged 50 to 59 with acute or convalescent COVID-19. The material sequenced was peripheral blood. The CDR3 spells CASARDYEKLFF. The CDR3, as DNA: TGTGCCAGTGCCCGGGACTATGAAAAACTGTTTTTT.